These 28 T cell receptor beta chains came from one sample sequenced in a study of cytomegalovirus exposure and HLA in healthy donors. Both 60 Vbeta primers and 13 Jbeta primers went into the PCR. Some clones are missing from TCRdb's copy, which holds only in-frame ones; the method was immunoSEQ multiplex PCR. The table records 100,000 to 150,000 clones, 75% to 90% of them present only once. Sequencing used PBMCs. Receptors originate from a man aged 18 to 35 in good health and CMV-seropositive.

The chain has TRBV10-3 and TRBJ2-3, with 8 bases matching TRBD2. V shed 6 bases, J shed 6 bases, and the junction held 2 bases outside the gene matches. CDR1 is ENHRY, CDR2 SYGVKD, per germline. This CDR3 has 12 residues. The CDR3 bases are TGTGCCATCAGCGGGGGGGAGGATACGCAGTATTTT. This translates into CAISGGEDTQYF.

V is TRBV11-2 and J is TRBJ2-5, with 8 positions matching TRBD2. Germline CDR1 reads SGHAT; CDR2 reads FQNNGV. Trimming took 5 bases from V and 4 from J; bases not matched to a gene: 6. The CDR3 runs 14 residues. The CDR3 DNA follows: TGTGCCAGCAGCGTCGGGGGGGCCCGAGAGACCCAGTACTTC. It codes for CASSVGGARETQYF.

The rearrangement links TRBV18 to TRBJ2-5; TRBD1 matches at 8 bases. This CDR3 comprises 19 residues. J was trimmed by 7 bases and V by 1 base; bases with no gene match: 20. Germline V gene data show CDR1 as KGHSH and CDR2 as LQKENI. The CDR3 loop reads CASSPLRMDRVVGIGTQYF. Written as DNA, the CDR3 is TGTGCCAGCTCACCACTTCGAATGGACAGGGTAGTAGGTATTGGGACCCAGTACTTC.

The rearrangement joins TRBV18 to TRBJ1-1; D is possibly TRBD1 (6 bases). The V and J ends lost 1 base and 0 bases respectively, with 12 bases between them. CDR1 is KGHSH and CDR2 is LQKENI in the germline V gene. CDR3 length equals 16 residues. CDR3: CASSPQGGTMNTEAFF. The DNA for the CDR3 is TGTGCCAGCTCACCACAGGGGGGGACGATGAACACTGAAGCTTTCTTT.

The chain joins TRBV30 to TRBJ1-5; 10 nucleotides match TRBD1. CDR1 GTSNPN and CDR2 SVGIG come from the germline V gene (reference sequence). The CDR3 consists of 14 residues. The V gene end was trimmed by 3 bases and the J gene end by 6 bases; junction bases not matched to a gene: 5. This chain's CDR3 is CAWRGTGAGQPQHF. The CDR3 bases are TGTGCCTGGAGAGGGACAGGGGCCGGTCAGCCCCAGCATTTT.

This clone has just one count. The chain combines TRBV19 with TRBJ1-6, with 7 bases aligning to TRBD1. The germline V gene has CDR1 LNHDA and CDR2 SQIVND (reference sequence). V lost 6 bases to trimming and J lost 6 bases; unmatched junction nucleotides: 8. The length of the CDR3 is 15 residues. The CDR3 loop reads CASSIWGTANSPLHF. CDR3 bases: TGTGCCAGTAGCATCTGGGGGACAGCTAATTCACCCCTCCACTTT.

This chain joins TRBV14 and TRBJ1-2, with a weak D call TRBD1 (6 bases). This CDR3 contains 16 residues. V shed 4 bases and J shed 4 bases, with 19 bases lying between them. Germline loops: CDR1 SGHDN, CDR2 FVKESK. The CDR3 bases are TGTGCCAGCAGCCCTGGATTCAGGGGTTGGTCCTATGGCTACACCTTC. As protein: CASSPGFRGWSYGYTF. Combining the CDR3 with reference TRBV14 and TRBJ1-2 gives the whole variable domain EAGVTQFPSHSVIEKGQTVTLRCDPISGHDNLYWYRRVMGKEIKFLLHFVKESKQDESGMPNNRFLAERTGGTYSTLKVQPAELEDSGVYFCASSPGFRGWSYGYTFGSGTRLTVV.

This chain links TRBV19 with TRBJ1-1; 8 nucleotides match TRBD1. With V trimmed by 1 base and J by 1 base, 2 bases remained unmatched. This CDR3 has 15 residues. Germline CDR1 and CDR2: LNHDA and SQIVND (reference sequence). The CDR3 nucleotides read TGTGCCAGTAGTATAGCCGGGACAGGGAACACTGAAGCTTTCTTT. Its translation: CASSIAGTGNTEAFF.

This rearrangement joins TRBV5-1 to TRBJ2-2; D may be TRBD1 (6 bases). The CDR3 extends over 14 amino acids. Per germline, CDR1 SGHRS and CDR2 YFSETQ. V shed 2 bases and J shed 2 bases, with 7 bases lying between them. The DNA for the CDR3 is TGCGCCAGCAGCTTACAGGGAAACACCGGGGAGCTGTTTTTT. This translates into CASSLQGNTGELFF. The whole variable domain, filled in from reference TRBV5-1 and TRBJ2-2, reads KAGVTQTPRYLIKTRGQQVTLSCSPISGHRSVSWYQQTPGQGLQFLFEYFSETQRNKGNFPGRFSGRQFSNSRSEMNVSTLELGDSALYLCASSLQGNTGELFFGEGSRLTVL.

The chain is built from TRBV7-9 and TRBJ1-1; unclear D gene. Between the trimmed V and J ends, which lost 2 bases and 3 bases, there was a span of 10 bases. Germline CDR1 reads SEHNR; CDR2 reads FQNEAQ (reference sequence). CDR3 length: 14 residues. CDR3 in amino acids: CASSLRSGDTEAFF. The CDR3 DNA is TGTGCCAGCAGCTTACGCAGTGGTGACACTGAAGCTTTCTTT.

The chain combines TRBV11-2 with TRBJ2-7, with TRBD1 matching 7 bases. With V trimmed by 1 base and J by 4 bases, 4 bases remained unmatched. This CDR3 region has 14 residues. Per the germline V gene, CDR1 is SGHAT and CDR2 is FQNNGV. The DNA of the CDR3 is TGTGCCAGCAGCTTAGGACAGGGACGATACGAGCAGTACTTC. The encoded protein is CASSLGQGRYEQYF.

The chain links TRBV7-9 to TRBJ1-4; no definite D call. The CDR3 contains 17 residues. V dropped 0 bases and J dropped 0 bases, with 11 bases sitting between them. From germline, CDR1 is SEHNR and CDR2 FQNEAQ (reference sequence). Here the CDR3 reads CASSLAYLEATNEKLFF. The CDR3 DNA sequence: TGTGCCAGCAGCTTAGCCTATTTGGAGGCAACTAATGAAAAACTGTTTTTT.

Comments on this clone: In the same sample, other DNA sequences code for this CDR3. V is TRBV5-1 and J is TRBJ1-2; D possibly corresponds to TRBD1 (5 bases). CDR1 is SGHRS, CDR2 YFSETQ, per germline. The CDR3 covers 13 residues. The ends were cut back, 3 bases at V and 3 bases at J, with 9 bases in the middle. CDR3 sequence: CASSSQGDYGYTF. DNA of the CDR3: TGCGCCAGCAGCTCGCAGGGTGACTATGGCTACACCTTC.

The table lists this clone with a few counts. The genes are TRBV28 and TRBJ1-3; D uncertain. Trimming stripped 6 bases from V and 4 bases from J, with 10 bases between. Germline V gene sequence: CDR1 MDHEN, CDR2 SYDVKM. The CDR3 length is 13 residues. Here the CDR3 reads CASSAIEGNTIYF. CDR3 coding DNA: TGTGCCAGCAGCGCCATCGAGGGAAACACCATATATTTT. Complete variable domain (other parts from reference TRBV28 and TRBJ1-3): DVKVTQSSRYLVKRTGEKVFLECVQDMDHENMFWYRQDPGLGLRLIYFSYDVKMKEKGDIPEGYSVSREKKERFSLILESASTNQTSMYLCASSAIEGNTIYFGEGSWLTVV.

V is TRBV25-1 and J is TRBJ2-7, with a weak D call TRBD1 (6 bases). The V end was cut by 4 bases, the J end by 3 bases, with 13 bases between. CDR1 and CDR2 from the germline V gene are MGHDK and SYGVNS. This CDR3 contains 14 residues. The CDR3 loop is CASSGGTKFYEQYF. As DNA, the CDR3 is TGTGCCAGCAGTGGGGGGACAAAATTCTACGAGCAGTACTTC.

On this clone: At one end the junction does not follow the germline gene, possibly because of a read error. The chain combines TRBV7-9 with TRBJ1-1; 9 nucleotides line up with TRBD1. CDR3 length equals 13 residues. In germline, CDR1 is SEHNR, CDR2 FQNEAQ (reference sequence). The CDR3 loop is CSSSRGQGTEAFF. The CDR3 DNA is TGTTCCAGCAGCCGTGGACAGGGGACTGAAGCTTTCTTT.

In this sample, this clone turned up a few times. The rearrangement uses TRBV5-6 and TRBJ2-7; no clear D. The CDR3 has 15 residues. The germline gives CDR1 SGHDT, CDR2 YYEEEE. The V end was cut by 5 bases, the J end by 2 bases, with 17 bases between. CDR3 DNA sequence: TGTGCCAGCAGTCACAGCCGAACTGGGCCCTACGAGCAGTACTTC. As protein: CASSHSRTGPYEQYF.

The rearrangement links TRBV13 to TRBJ2-1, with D tentatively TRBD1 (6 bases). V was pared by 6 bases and J by 6 bases, with 18 bases between. The CDR3 extends over 15 amino acids. Germline values: CDR1 PRHDT, CDR2 FYEKMQ (reference sequence). The CDR3 region is CASSLPGHKGNEQFF. CDR3 sequence (DNA): TGTGCCAGCAGTTTACCGGGACATAAGGGCAATGAGCAGTTCTTC.

The V and J genes are TRBV6-1 and TRBJ2-7, with 9 nucleotides matching TRBD1. In germline, CDR1 is MNHNS, CDR2 SASEGT. V was clipped by 9 bases and J by 2 bases; unmatched bases: 11. The CDR3 spans 15 residues. Written as DNA, the CDR3 is TGTGCCAGTTCTACAGGGGGCGGACTGACCTACGAGCAGTACTTC. Protein: CASSTGGGLTYEQYF.

The CDR3 is CASSHRDSQETQYF. The CDR3 DNA reads as TGTGCCAGCAGTCACCGGGACAGCCAAGAGACCCAGTACTTC. V gene TRBV6-1 combines with J gene TRBJ2-5, with 7 bases matching TRBD1. The CDR3 has 14 residues. Trimming cost V 5 bases and J 1 base; bases outside gene matches: 4. Per the germline V gene, CDR1 is MNHNS and CDR2 is SASEGT.

The chain couples TRBV27 to TRBJ1-1; 8 positions agree with TRBD1. Germline assignment: CDR1 MNHEY and CDR2 SMNVEV (reference sequence). This CDR3 has 16 residues. J lost 8 bases, V lost 5 bases, and 16 bases had no gene match. The CDR3 region is CASSVGQGRGTGEAFF. CDR3 nucleotides: TGTGCCAGCAGTGTTGGACAGGGCCGGGGGACCGGGGAAGCTTTCTTT.

The V and J genes are TRBV11-2 and TRBJ2-3, with D possibly TRBD2 on 6 matching bases. V dropped 5 bases and J dropped 6 bases, with 24 bases sitting between them. The germline V gene has CDR1 SGHAT and CDR2 FQNNGV. CDR3 length: 17 amino acids. In nucleotides, the CDR3 is TGTGCCAGCAGCCGTCCCCTGGGACTCTTGCGGGCGGATACGCAGTATTTT. Translated: CASSRPLGLLRADTQYF.

This clone was detected only a few times. Distinct nucleotide sequences in the sample also encode this CDR3. V gene TRBV5-1 combines with J gene TRBJ1-1, with D tentatively TRBD1 (5 bases). Trimming shortened V by 6 bases and J by 1 base, and 16 bases separated the two germline ends. CDR1 SGHRS and CDR2 YFSETQ come from the germline V gene. The CDR3 sequence is 15 residues long. CDR3 region: CASTEASGGNTEAFF. CDR3 sequence (DNA): TGCGCCAGCACCGAGGCGTCGGGGGGGAACACTGAAGCTTTCTTT.

This sequence joins TRBV5-6 and TRBJ2-7; 7 bases match TRBD1. Trimming removed 7 bases from V and 1 base from J; junction bases left unmatched: 5. The CDR3 is 13 amino acids. The germline gives CDR1 SGHDT, CDR2 YYEEEE. The CDR3 coding sequence is TGTGCCAGCGAATTGACAGGGTCCTACGAGCAGTACTTC. This sequence encodes CASELTGSYEQYF.

This clone was seen once. The V gene is TRBV30, the J gene TRBJ2-3; the match to TRBD2 covers 7 bases. V lost 2 bases to trimming and J lost 4 bases; unmatched junction nucleotides: 6. Per the germline V gene, CDR1 is GTSNPN and CDR2 is SVGIG (reference sequence). The CDR3 loop spans 14 amino acids. The CDR3 bases are TGTGCCTGGAGTTGGGGGGGGGTAGCAGATACGCAGTATTTT. Residues: CAWSWGGVADTQYF.

This rearrangement joins TRBV28 to TRBJ1-2; TRBD1 might be the D (6 bases). Trimming shortened V by 5 bases and J by 2 bases, and 6 bases separated the two germline ends. Germline assignment: CDR1 MDHEN and CDR2 SYDVKM. CDR3 size: 12 residues. The CDR3 protein is CASSQGNYGYTF. DNA for the CDR3: TGTGCCAGCAGTCAGGGGAACTATGGCTACACCTTC.

This clone has a handful of counts. V is TRBV9 and J is TRBJ2-2; D perhaps matches TRBD2 (7 bases). This CDR3 has 18 residues. The V gene's germline CDR1 is SGDLS and CDR2 YYNGEE. The V gene lost 0 bases and the J gene lost 3 bases, with 18 bases spanning the gap. CDR3 in amino acids: CASSVEGGVAGYTGELFF. Written as DNA, the CDR3 is TGTGCCAGCAGCGTAGAGGGGGGGGTAGCGGGTTACACCGGGGAGCTGTTTTTT.

V usage is TRBV30 and J usage is TRBJ1-6; D is perhaps TRBD1 (6 bases). Germline CDR1 is GTSNPN and CDR2 is SVGIG (reference sequence). V dropped 7 bases and J dropped 9 bases, with 16 bases sitting between them. CDR3 length: 13 residues. The CDR3 nucleotides read TGTGCCTTGGATCCCACAGGGAGTTCACCCCTCCACTTT. It encodes CALDPTGSSPLHF.